One sample yielded the 9 T cell receptor beta chains listed below, sequenced in a study of cytotoxic CD8 clonotypes in ibrutinib-treated CLL. The data were produced by immunoSEQ multiplex PCR, yet TCRdb's version contains in-frame clones alone and is incomplete. The sample shows about 57,000 clones, around 55% of them seen only once. The sample here was PBMCs, taken after 24 months of ibrutinib treatment. These receptors all come from a human donor with chronic lymphocytic leukemia.

The chain couples TRBV6-1 to TRBJ2-7, with D maybe TRBD1 (5 bases). Germline CDR1 is MNHNS and CDR2 is SASEGT. The CDR3 extends over 13 amino acids. The V and J ends lost 4 bases and 6 bases respectively, with 13 bases between them. CDR3 bases: TGTGCCAGCAGTGTTCAGGGATTAGGCGAGCAGTACTTC. It translates to CASSVQGLGEQYF.

The genes are TRBV7-8 and TRBJ1-2; weak D call: TRBD1 (5 bases). CDR1 SGHVS and CDR2 FQNEAQ come from the germline V gene. V dropped 3 bases and J dropped 7 bases, with 12 bases sitting between them. This CDR3 spans 13 amino acids. Here the CDR3 reads CASSLLQGSGYTF. CDR3 nucleotide sequence: TGTGCCAGCAGCTTGCTTCAGGGCAGTGGCTACACCTTC.

V usage is TRBV7-8 and J usage is TRBJ2-1; tentatively, D is TRBD1 (6 bases). Germline values: CDR1 SGHVS, CDR2 FQNEAQ. The CDR3 is made up of 13 amino acids. Deletions cut 6 bases from V and 7 bases from J, with 13 bases between. Here the CDR3 DNA reads TGTGCCAGCAGTCAGGGGCTAGGAAATGAGCAGTTCTTC. Translation gives CASSQGLGNEQFF.

The chain is built from TRBV6-6 and TRBJ1-2; 7 nucleotides line up with TRBD1. There are 14 residues in the CDR3. J lost 8 bases, V lost 2 bases, and 8 bases had no gene match. CDR1 is MNHNY and CDR2 is SVGAGI in the germline V gene (reference sequence). The CDR3 is CASSYGTAFEGYTF. CDR3 coding DNA: TGTGCCAGCAGTTACGGGACAGCCTTTGAGGGCTACACCTTC.

The chain is built from TRBV7-8 and TRBJ2-2; 10 nucleotides agree with TRBD2. Germline values: CDR1 SGHVS, CDR2 FQNEAQ. CDR3 size: 18 residues. V lost 1 base and J lost 4; bases outside the gene matches: 9. The DNA for the CDR3 is TGTGCCAGCAGCTTAGTCCTTTTAGCGGGAGGTATCACCGGGGAGCTGTTTTTT. It encodes CASSLVLLAGGITGELFF.

The genes are TRBV4-1 and TRBJ2-7; D unclear. The CDR3 is made up of 14 amino acids. CDR1 and CDR2 (germline): MGHRA, YSYEKL. Trimming took off 1 base at V and 5 bases at J, with 12 bases between the two ends. In nucleotides, the CDR3 is TGCGCCAGCAGCCAAGTGATCAGGATCGACGAGCAGTACTTC. Protein: CASSQVIRIDEQYF.

The gene calls are TRBV7-2 and TRBJ2-6, with D unclear. V lost 1 base and J 5 bases, leaving 12 bases between the germline ends. The CDR3 has 16 residues. Germline lookup yields CDR1 SGHTA and CDR2 FQGNSA. The CDR3 DNA reads as TGTGCCAGCAGCTTAGAAAGGGCTTGGAGGGCCAACGTCCTGACTTTC. This encodes CASSLERAWRANVLTF.

The chain recombines TRBV28 with TRBJ2-3, with TRBD1 matching 7 bases. Germline V CDR1 and CDR2: MDHEN, SYDVKM. The V segment lost 4 bases and the J segment 0 bases; nucleotides outside the gene matches: 16. This CDR3 has 19 amino acids. DNA for the CDR3: TGTGCCAGCAGTTCCCAGTATTTCAGGGGCAGGGGGAGCACAGATACGCAGTATTTT. The encoded protein is CASSSQYFRGRGSTDTQYF.

The gene calls are TRBV4-1 and TRBJ1-2, with D perhaps TRBD1 (5 bases). The CDR3 is made up of 16 amino acids. The V gene lost 0 bases and the J gene lost 0 bases, with 11 bases spanning the gap. Germline-derived CDR1 and CDR2 are MGHRA and YSYEKL. CDR3 sequence (DNA): TGCGCCAGCAGCCAAGAAAGAACAGGAGCTAACTATGGCTACACCTTC. Amino acid sequence: CASSQERTGANYGYTF.